Below, 21 T cell receptor beta chains from the same sample are listed, as sequenced in a study of PD-L1 blockade in urothelial cancer. The data were produced by immunoSEQ multiplex PCR, yet TCRdb's version contains in-frame clones alone and is incomplete. This sample has roughly 55,000 clones, with 86% found just once. The sample's time point: pretreatment peripheral blood. Sequencing was performed on PBMCs, taken around atezolizumab (anti-PD-L1) treatment. The source is a man aged 55 to 70 with urothelial cancer.

The rearrangement links TRBV2 to TRBJ2-6, with unresolved D. CDR3 length: 16 amino acids. V was pared by 1 base and J by 0 bases, with 7 bases between. The germline CDR1 and CDR2 sequences are SNHLY and FYNNEI. This CDR3 is CASSEGHTSGANVLTF. The CDR3 DNA sequence: TGTGCCAGCAGTGAAGGGCACACCTCTGGGGCCAACGTCCTGACTTTC.

The chain is built from TRBV6-5 and TRBJ1-2; D may be TRBD1 (6 bases). V shed 6 bases and J shed 8 bases, with 16 bases lying between them. CDR3 length equals 13 residues. Germline V CDR1 and CDR2: MNHEY, SVGAGI. CDR3 amino acids: CASSPGHGFGYTF. CDR3 in DNA: TGTGCCAGCAGCCCGGGACACGGTTTCGGCTACACCTTC.

This clone was counted once. The chain links TRBV9 to TRBJ2-1; 8 positions match TRBD2. Per the germline V gene, CDR1 is SGDLS and CDR2 is YYNGEE. J was trimmed by 7 bases and V by 0 bases; bases with no gene match: 9. CDR3 length: 16 residues. DNA for the CDR3: TGTGCCAGCAGCGTAGCCCTAGGCGGGGGGTGGAATGAGCAGTTCTTC. It codes for CASSVALGGGWNEQFF.

This chain uses TRBV6-5 with TRBJ2-5, with a tentative D call TRBD1 (5 bases). Germline loops: CDR1 MNHEY, CDR2 SVGAGI. V was shortened by 0 bases and J by 2 bases, with 10 bases between the two germline ends. The CDR3 contains 15 residues. CDR3 sequence: CASSYSHGQQETQYF. The CDR3 DNA sequence: TGTGCCAGCAGTTACTCACATGGACAACAAGAGACCCAGTACTTC.

This chain connects TRBV7-9 to TRBJ1-1; no definite D call. The length of the CDR3 is 11 residues. V lost 1 base and J 11 bases, leaving 8 bases between the germline ends. Germline CDR1 reads SEHNR; CDR2 reads FQNEAQ (reference sequence). This CDR3 is CASSLGAGAFF. In nucleotides, the CDR3 is TGTGCCAGCAGCTTAGGGGCTGGGGCTTTCTTT.

This chain uses TRBV10-3 with TRBJ1-2; the match to TRBD1 covers 9 bases. Germline V gives CDR1 ENHRY, CDR2 SYGVKD. The CDR3 has 15 amino acids. The J segment lost 4 bases and the V segment lost 3 bases, leaving 6 bases of the junction unmatched. Here the CDR3 reads CAISDPGQGSYGYTF. The CDR3 nucleotides read TGTGCCATCAGTGATCCCGGACAGGGGAGCTATGGCTACACCTTC.

The J gene is TRBJ2-5, the V gene TRBV5-1; the match to TRBD2 covers 11 bases. The CDR3 totals 15 residues. The V gene's germline CDR1 is SGHRS and CDR2 YFSETQ. With 2 bases clipped from V and 5 bases from J, the junction kept 5 bases outside the gene matches. The CDR3 is CASSLLAGVGETQYF. As DNA, the CDR3 is TGCGCCAGCAGCTTACTAGCGGGAGTAGGGGAGACCCAGTACTTC.

Only one count was recorded for this clone. The V call is TRBV6-5, the J call TRBJ2-5, with TRBD2 as a possible D gene (6 bases). The germline V gene has CDR1 MNHEY and CDR2 SVGAGI. Between the trimmed V and J ends, which lost 2 bases and 7 bases, there was a span of 11 bases. The CDR3 runs 13 residues. The CDR3 nucleotides are TGTGCCAGCAGTTACGGGTTAGCGGCGACCCAGTACTTC. The encoded protein is CASSYGLAATQYF.

This chain joins TRBV29-1 and TRBJ1-2; D not certain. Looked up from germline, CDR1 is SQVTM and CDR2 is ANQGSEA. The length of the CDR3 is 13 residues. With 4 bases removed from V and 8 bases from J, the gap between germline ends came to 17 bases. CDR3 residues: CSVVGGLDTGYTF. The CDR3 DNA is TGCAGCGTTGTGGGAGGGCTGGATACGGGCTACACCTTC.

This clone showed up just once. This chain joins TRBV4-1 and TRBJ1-2; D is uncertain. This CDR3 is built from 12 residues. The germline V gene has CDR1 MGHRA and CDR2 YSYEKL. V lost 5 bases and J 1 base, leaving 5 bases between the germline ends. DNA for the CDR3: TGCGCCAGCAGCTATAGTAACTATGGCTACACCTTC. Its protein is CASSYSNYGYTF.

The chain employs TRBV7-9 and TRBJ2-1; possible D gene TRBD1, 6 bases. The V gene lost 2 bases and the J gene lost 8 bases, with 10 bases spanning the gap. The CDR3 runs 13 residues. Germline V CDR1 and CDR2: SEHNR, FQNEAQ (reference sequence). The CDR3, as DNA: TGTGCCAGCAGCTTAATGGCAGGGGATGAGCAGTTCTTC. Amino acid sequence: CASSLMAGDEQFF.

This clone was seen a handful of times. V is TRBV5-1 and J is TRBJ1-5, with 9 bases identical to TRBD1. J was trimmed by 7 bases and V by 4 bases; bases with no gene match: 6. Germline V gives CDR1 SGHRS, CDR2 YFSETQ. CDR3 size: 14 residues. CDR3 DNA sequence: TGCGCCAGCAGCCAGGGACAGGGCGGGCAGCCCCAGCATTTT. This codes for CASSQGQGGQPQHF.

The J gene is TRBJ2-1, the V gene TRBV19, with 8 bases lining up with TRBD1. V was pared by 8 bases and J by 4 bases, with 7 bases of the junction left unmatched. Germline-derived CDR1 and CDR2 are LNHDA and SQIVND (reference sequence). The CDR3 totals 14 residues. The CDR3 is CASQGAGGYNEQFF. In DNA, the CDR3 is TGTGCCAGTCAGGGGGCTGGTGGATACAATGAGCAGTTCTTC.

V is TRBV18 and J is TRBJ2-7; TRBD1 matches 8 bases. Germline V gives CDR1 KGHSH, CDR2 LQKENI. The J segment lost 5 bases and the V segment lost 0 bases, leaving 6 bases of the junction unmatched. CDR3 length: 15 residues. CDR3 in amino acids: CASSPPQDRGNEQYF. In DNA form, the CDR3 reads TGTGCCAGCTCACCACCCCAAGACAGGGGCAACGAGCAGTACTTC.

The chain joins TRBV30 to TRBJ2-5, with 10 positions matching TRBD2. Germline V gene lookup returns CDR1 GTSNPN and CDR2 SVGIG (reference sequence). This CDR3 spans 14 amino acids. V gave up 0 bases and J gave up 2 bases; unmatched junction bases: 0. CDR3: CAWSVLAGQETQYF. Written as DNA, the CDR3 is TGTGCCTGGAGTGTACTAGCGGGGCAAGAGACCCAGTACTTC.

A few counts support this clone. V is TRBV6-5 and J is TRBJ1-1, with no clear D. Germline V gene lookup returns CDR1 MNHEY and CDR2 SVGAGI. The CDR3 has 12 residues. CDR3 DNA sequence: TGTGCAGCTAGACCCGGCAGCGGGGTGGCTTTCTTT. Its translation: CAARPGSGVAFF.

CDR3 region: CASSLARGNTEAFF. The CDR3 nucleotides are TGCGCCAGCAGCTTGGCTAGGGGGAACACTGAAGCTTTCTTT. The rearrangement uses TRBV5-1 and TRBJ1-1; the D gene is possibly TRBD1 (5 bases). V was shortened by 0 bases and J by 1 base, with 7 bases between the two germline ends. This CDR3 contains 14 residues. Germline V gives CDR1 SGHRS, CDR2 YFSETQ.

The chain combines TRBV14 with TRBJ2-4, with TRBD1 as a possible D gene (6 bases). V was cut by 4 bases and J by 2 bases, with 24 bases left in between. Looked up from germline, CDR1 is SGHDN and CDR2 is FVKESK. There are 19 residues in the CDR3. CDR3 sequence reads: CASSPSIAKTGLSKNIQYF. The CDR3 DNA follows: TGTGCCAGCAGCCCATCAATCGCGAAGACAGGCCTTTCCAAAAACATTCAGTACTTC.

The CDR3 reads CASSYGQSTDTQYF. CDR3 DNA: TGTGCCAGCAGTTACGGACAGTCCACAGATACGCAGTATTTT. The J gene is TRBJ2-3, the V gene TRBV6-5; perhaps TRBD1 as D (6 bases). CDR3 length equals 14 residues. Trimming took 2 bases from V and 2 from J, leaving 8 bases between them. Germline V lookup: CDR1 MNHEY, CDR2 SVGAGI.

The chain has TRBV6-5 and TRBJ2-1; 11 bases line up with TRBD2. Germline CDR1 reads MNHEY; CDR2 reads SVGAGI. CDR3 length equals 14 residues. The junction had 3 bases not matched to a gene; V was cut back by 5 bases and J by 6 bases. CDR3 amino acids: CASSQLAGVNEQFF. DNA of the CDR3: TGTGCCAGCAGTCAACTAGCGGGAGTCAATGAGCAGTTCTTC.

The chain joins TRBV30 to TRBJ1-5; D is undetermined. The length of the CDR3 is 13 residues. V was cut by 3 bases and J by 0 bases, with 6 bases left in between. Germline assignment: CDR1 GTSNPN and CDR2 SVGIG (reference sequence). The CDR3, as DNA: TGTGCCTGGAGGGGCACTAGCAATCAGCCCCAGCATTTT. This codes for CAWRGTSNQPQHF.